The following is a TCR beta chain sequence with its context. Its recognized antigen is unknown. Base qualities are not provided; no much larger clone lies one nucleotide away. The data originate from a study of blood T cell repertoires in COVID-19 (dated by TCRdb to about 2020). Study-wide context: Collaborator samples came from the United States, Italy and Spain and covered acute and convalescent phases of COVID-19. The material from the prospective study consisted of cDNA or gDNA derived from T cells, B-cell-depleted T cells, or PBMCs. Deeply sampled blood TCRbeta repertoires from subjects exposed to, actively infected with, or recovered from COVID-19 were included in the dataset. The repertoires were released in a freely available public database intended as a resource for research on the immune response to SARS-CoV-2. The samples were drawn from the first 160 participants of the ongoing ImmuneRACE study and from under 1,500 subjects provided by 6 global collaborators. Sample metadata almost always included a de-identified subject ID, COVID-19 status, age in years and sex. Where HLA class I and class II types were available, the types were taken from metadata supplied by the sample provider, not from assay-based typing.

Collaborating institutions collected whole blood in K2EDTA tubes following their own protocols. For TCRbeta analysis, collaborators shipped samples in one of three forms: frozen whole blood, isolated PBMCs, or DNA extracted from either of those sample types. TCRbeta CDR3 regions were amplified from genomic DNA using the immunoSEQ Assay, a bias-controlled multiplex PCR. The original methods were these. The number of nucleated cells in each sample was estimated by amplification of reference gene primers within the assay. To quantify the absolute abundance of each unique TCRbeta CDR3 rearrangement, sequence reads were collapsed and filtered. Productive Simpson clonality was computed per sample as the square root of Simpson's diversity index over productive rearrangements. This is the immuneACCESS table as TCRdb keeps it, with only in-frame sequences that have V and J called. A part of the clones is gone; compared with another copy, unresolved V genes explain less than half, and the rest is unexplained. The V and J calls and the clone size are those of that table, but D and trimming were determined from the DNA. This sample gives some 70,000 clones in total; around 88% of them show up just once. Clones ranked in the top ten supply over 4.5% of the sample.

The investigation overall reported the following: How much clinical and demographic metadata was included differed by source and by participant, and the metadata was provided uncurated.

Here V drops 0 bases and J drops 4 bases, and the junction holds 6 bases not matched to any gene. Inclusive of the bounding cysteine and phenylalanine, the CDR3 is 15 residues long. CDR3 DNA only is kept here, 45 bases in frame from base 1. The germline V gene (reference sequence) supplies CDR1 LNHNV and CDR2 YYDKDF. The sequencing sample was made of peripheral blood. The clonotype comes from a middle-aged man with active COVID-19. Recombination linked TRBV15 to TRBJ2-7, with TRBD1 matching 7 junction bases. The sequenced DNA is TGTGCCACCAGCAGAGATACATACAGGGGTTACGAGCAGTACTTC. Its translation reads: CATSRDTYRGYEQYF.